This TCR beta chain was obtained from a study of control samples from healthy donors and cancer patients. This clone was recorded only once. Clones were read by immunoSEQ multiplex PCR, and TCRdb kept only the in-frame ones, dropping some. The sample has about 130,000 clones, roughly 90% seen once. The CDR3 sequence is 17 residues long. Germline values: CDR1 SGHRS, CDR2 YFSETQ. Losses at the gene ends were 0 bases for V and 3 bases for J; bases not matched to a gene: 8. The clonotype originates from a young man in good health. The chain joins TRBV5-1 to TRBJ2-2, with 7 bases identical to TRBD1. The specimen was blood. CDR3 DNA: TGCGCCAGCAGCTTGGACCCGGGGACAGTTCACACCGGGGAGCTGTTTTTT. Encoded protein: CASSLDPGTVHTGELFF.